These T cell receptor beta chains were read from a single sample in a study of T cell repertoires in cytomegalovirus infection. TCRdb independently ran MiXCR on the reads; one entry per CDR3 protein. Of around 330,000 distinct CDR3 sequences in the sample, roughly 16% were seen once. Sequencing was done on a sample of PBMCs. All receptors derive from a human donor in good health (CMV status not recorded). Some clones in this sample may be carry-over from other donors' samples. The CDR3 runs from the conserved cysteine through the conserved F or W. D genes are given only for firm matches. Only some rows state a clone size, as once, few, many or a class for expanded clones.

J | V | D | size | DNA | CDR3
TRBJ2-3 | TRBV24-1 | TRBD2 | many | TGTGCCACCAGTGCCCGGGGACTCGGGGGGGCAGATACGCAGTATTTT | CATSARGLGGADTQYF
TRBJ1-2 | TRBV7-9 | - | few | TGTGCCAGCAGCTGGGAGACAGCCAACTATGGCTACACCTTC | CASSWETANYGYTF
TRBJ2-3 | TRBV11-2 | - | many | TGTGCCAGCAGCTTAAATGAGGTCAGCACAGATACGCAGTATTTT | CASSLNEVSTDTQYF
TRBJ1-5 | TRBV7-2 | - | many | TGTGCCAGCAGCTTAGCCAGGACAGTATCTCAGCCCCAGCATTTT | CASSLARTVSQPQHF
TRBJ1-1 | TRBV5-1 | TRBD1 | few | TGCGCCAGCAGCTTACCCGGACAGGGGATTGACACTGAAGCTTTCTTT | CASSLPGQGIDTEAFF
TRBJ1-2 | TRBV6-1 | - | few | TGTGCCAGCAGTGAAGCTCGGATCGGAGGGGGTTATGGCTACACCTTC | CASSEARIGGGYGYTF
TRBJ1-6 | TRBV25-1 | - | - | TGTGCCAGCGGGGTTCGGGATGATTCACCCCTCCACTTT | CASGVRDDSPLHF
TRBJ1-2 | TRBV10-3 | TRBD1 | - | TGTGCCATCAGACGGACAGGGGCGACTAACTATGGCTACACCTTC | CAIRRTGATNYGYTF
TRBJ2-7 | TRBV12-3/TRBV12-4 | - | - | TGTGCCAGCAGTTTACCCGGCAGTTGGAGGCGTGAGCAGTACTTC | CASSLPGSWRREQYF
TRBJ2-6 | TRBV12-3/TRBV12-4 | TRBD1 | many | TGTGCCAGCAGTTTCGGGACAGGGGAATCTGGGGCCAACGTCCTGACTTTC | CASSFGTGESGANVLTF
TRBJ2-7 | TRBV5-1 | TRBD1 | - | TGCGCCAGCAGCTTGACAGGGGGCGAGCAGTACTTC | CASSLTGGEQYF
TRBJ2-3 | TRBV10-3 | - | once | TGTGCCATCAGTGAGCTGGACGGCACAGATACGCAGTATTTT | CAISELDGTDTQYF
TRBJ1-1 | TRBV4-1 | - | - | TGCGCCAGCAGCCAGGAACCCGGACGGTACACTGAAGCTTTCTTT | CASSQEPGRYTEAFF
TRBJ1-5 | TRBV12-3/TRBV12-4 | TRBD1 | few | TGTGCCAGCAGTCGGGACAGGGGGGTTCAGCCCCAGCATTTT | CASSRDRGVQPQHF
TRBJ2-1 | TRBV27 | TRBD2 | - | TGTGCCAGCAGTTTACGCCTAGCGGGGGGCCTCAGCTCCTACAATGAGCAGTTCTTC | CASSLRLAGGLSSYNEQFF
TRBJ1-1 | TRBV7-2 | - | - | TGTGCCAGCAGCTTATTAGTAGACACTGAAGCTTTCTTT | CASSLLVDTEAFF
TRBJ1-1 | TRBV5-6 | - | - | TGTGCCAGCAGCTTGGATCGGAGAACGAACACTGAAGCTTTCTTT | CASSLDRRTNTEAFF
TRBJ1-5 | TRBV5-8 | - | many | TGTGCCAGCACCCGAGGCCGCACCCCTAATCAGCCCCAGCATTTT | CASTRGRTPNQPQHF
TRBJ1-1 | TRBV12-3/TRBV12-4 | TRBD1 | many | TGTGCCAGCAGTTTTAACCTCAGGGGGCCTGAAGCTTTCTTT | CASSFNLRGPEAFF
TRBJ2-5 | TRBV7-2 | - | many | TGTGCCAGCAGCGGGACAGCCGGGGGAGGGACCCAGTACTTC | CASSGTAGGGTQYF
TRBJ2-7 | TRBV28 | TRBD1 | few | TGTGCCAGCAGCTCTACAGGGGGCGGTTCAAGCGAGCAGTACTTC | CASSSTGGGSSEQYF
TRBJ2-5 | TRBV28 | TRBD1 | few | TGTGCCAGCATGGACCCGGGGACAGGGGAAGAGACCCAGTACTTC | CASMDPGTGEETQYF
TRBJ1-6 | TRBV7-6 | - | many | TGTGCCAGCAGCTTAGCAAGGGGCGCGGGTTCACCCCTCCACTTT | CASSLARGAGSPLHF
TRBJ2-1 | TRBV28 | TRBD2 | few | TGTGCCAGCAGCCGCGGGGGGGACAATGAGCAGTTCTTC | CASSRGGDNEQFF
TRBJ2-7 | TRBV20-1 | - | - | TGCAGTGCTAGTTTCCCAGGGAGAACCTACGAGCAGTACTTC | CSASFPGRTYEQYF
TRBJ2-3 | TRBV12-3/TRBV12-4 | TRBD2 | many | TGTGCCAGCAGTTTTCAACTAGCGGGGGGGGGCTTTCGGGATACGCAGTATTTT | CASSFQLAGGGFRDTQYF
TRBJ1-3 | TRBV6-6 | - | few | TGTGCCAGCAGTTACGCTCCCCAGGGAGCCGGAAACACCATATATTTT | CASSYAPQGAGNTIYF
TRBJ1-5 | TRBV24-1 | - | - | TGTGCCACCAGTGACCCCGGTAGCAATCAGCCCCAGCATTTT | CATSDPGSNQPQHF
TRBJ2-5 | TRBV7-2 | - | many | TGTGCCAGCAGCTTAGGTCTTTGGGCAGTCCAAGAGACCCAGTACTTC | CASSLGLWAVQETQYF
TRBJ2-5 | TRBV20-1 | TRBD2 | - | TGCAGTGCCGCGGGGGGGCCCTTATTCCAGTACTTC | CSAAGGPLFQYF
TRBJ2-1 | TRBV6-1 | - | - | TGTGCCAGCAGTGACGCGACGGGACGAGTCAACTACAATGAGCAGTTCTTC | CASSDATGRVNYNEQFF
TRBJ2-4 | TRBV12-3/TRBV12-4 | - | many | TGTGCCAGCAGACTGAGGGGAGCCAAAAACATTCAGTACTTC | CASRLRGAKNIQYF
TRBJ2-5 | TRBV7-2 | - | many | TGTGCCAGCAGCCTTAGGACCCTAGCACAGACCCAGTACTTC | CASSLRTLAQTQYF
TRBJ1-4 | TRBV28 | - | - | TGTGCCAGCAGCCGAGGCGTCCCTAAACTGTTTTTT | CASSRGVPKLFF
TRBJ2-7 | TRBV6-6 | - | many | TGTGCCAGCAGTTACTCGAAGCAGGACGAGCAGTACTTC | CASSYSKQDEQYF
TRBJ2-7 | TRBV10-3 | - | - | TGTGCCATCAGTGGGACGGGGACGGCTGGGGACGAGCAGTACTTC | CAISGTGTAGDEQYF
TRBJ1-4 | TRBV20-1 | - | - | TGCAGTGCTAGACACTCCGCGAATGAAAAACTGTTTTTT | CSARHSANEKLFF
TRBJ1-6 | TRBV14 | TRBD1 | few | TGTGCCAGCAGCCAAGATTTGGGACAGGGATCCTCACCCCTCCACTTT | CASSQDLGQGSSPLHF
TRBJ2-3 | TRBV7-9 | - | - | TGTGCCAGCAGCTTACAAATCGGGCTACCGGGGGGCACAGATACGCAGTATTTT | CASSLQIGLPGGTDTQYF
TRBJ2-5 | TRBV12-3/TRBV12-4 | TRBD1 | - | TGTGCCAGCAGTCTTTCTGACAGGGGGCATGGGGAGACCCAGTACTTC | CASSLSDRGHGETQYF
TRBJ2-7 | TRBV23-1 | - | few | TGCGCCAGCAGTCACAAGGGGCCAGGGCATGACGAGCAGTACTTC | CASSHKGPGHDEQYF
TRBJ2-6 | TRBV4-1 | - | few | TGCGCCAGCAGCCCCTCTCCGGCGAGCGGGGCCAACGTCCTGACTTTC | CASSPSPASGANVLTF
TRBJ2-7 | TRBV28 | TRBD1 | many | TGTGCCAGCAGCTCCTCGGGGACAGGGGAAGGTTACGAGCAGTACTTC | CASSSSGTGEGYEQYF
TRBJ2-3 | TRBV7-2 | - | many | TGTGCCAGCAGCTTAGCGGTTCGTTCGGGAGATACGCAGTATTTT | CASSLAVRSGDTQYF
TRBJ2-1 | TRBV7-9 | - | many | TGTGCCAGCAGCACCACCAGCGACGGACACAATGAGCAGTTCTTC | CASSTTSDGHNEQFF
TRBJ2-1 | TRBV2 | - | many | TGTGCCAGCATCGAATTGATCTCCTACAATGAGCAGTTCTTC | CASIELISYNEQFF
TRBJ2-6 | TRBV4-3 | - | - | TGCGCCAGCAGCAAAGGACATTTCTCTGGGGCCAACGTCCTGACTTTC | CASSKGHFSGANVLTF
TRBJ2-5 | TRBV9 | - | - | TGTGCCAGCAGCGTAGCTCTGTCTCGCCAAGAGACCCAGTACTTC | CASSVALSRQETQYF
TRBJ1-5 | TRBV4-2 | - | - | TGTGCCAGCAGCCAAGATGGAGCCCGAGGGGGTCAGCCCCAGCATTTT | CASSQDGARGGQPQHF
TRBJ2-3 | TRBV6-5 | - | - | TGTGCCAGCAGTTACTCAGGCTACCATGGAGATACGCAGTATTTT | CASSYSGYHGDTQYF
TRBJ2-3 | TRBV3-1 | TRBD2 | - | TGTGCCAGCAGCCAACTAGCGGGGGGAATCACAGATACGCAGTATTTT | CASSQLAGGITDTQYF
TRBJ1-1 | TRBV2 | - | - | TGTGCCAGCAGTGCCTTAAAGGGCCTAGGCCAGAACACTGAAGCTTTCTTT | CASSALKGLGQNTEAFF
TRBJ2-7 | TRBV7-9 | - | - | TGTGCCAGCAGCCCCTACCCGCCAGACATGGGCTACGAGCAGTACTTC | CASSPYPPDMGYEQYF